A single sample gave rise to the 18 T cell receptor beta chains below, sequenced in a study of OX40 agonist ivuxolimab in advanced cancers. The repertoire was sequenced with immunoSEQ multiplex PCR; TCRdb's copy has only in-frame clones and lacks some. The sample has about 71,000 clones, roughly nine tenths seen once; the top ten hold 14% to 15%. The sample here was CD4+ or CD8+ T cells sorted from blood, taken in a trial of the OX40 agonist ivuxolimab. Receptors originate from an adult with an advanced solid tumor such as melanoma, head and neck, liver or kidney cancer.

The table lists this clone with a few counts. This chain joins TRBV10-3 and TRBJ1-4; tentative D call: TRBD1 (5 bases). The germline V gene has CDR1 ENHRY and CDR2 SYGVKD. CDR3 size: 15 residues. Trimming shortened V by 4 bases and J by 3 bases, and 12 bases separated the two germline ends. The CDR3 reads CAISAQTASNEKLFF. Written as DNA, the CDR3 is TGTGCCATCAGTGCTCAGACAGCCTCTAATGAAAAACTGTTTTTT.

The V gene is TRBV15, the J gene TRBJ1-3; D possibly corresponds to TRBD1 (5 bases). CDR1 is LNHNV, CDR2 YYDKDF, per germline (reference sequence). This CDR3 comprises 15 residues. Deletions cut 5 bases from V and 0 bases from J, with 11 bases between. The CDR3 DNA reads as TGTGCCACCAGCGGGGCGGGTAACTCTGGAAACACCATATATTTT. As protein: CATSGAGNSGNTIYF.

The chain combines TRBV10-2 with TRBJ2-3; TRBD1 aligns across 9 bases. The CDR3 spans 17 residues. Germline V gene data show CDR1 as WSHSY and CDR2 as SAAADI. V lost 2 bases to trimming and J lost 3 bases; unmatched junction nucleotides: 9. The CDR3 nucleotides are TGCGCCAGCAGTGAGCCGTCCGGGACAGGGTGGACAGATACGCAGTATTTT. Translated, it gives CASSEPSGTGWTDTQYF.

This clone is a singleton in its sample. The chain is built from TRBV18 and TRBJ2-1; D not certain. The CDR3 contains 13 residues. Germline loops: CDR1 KGHSH, CDR2 LQKENI. V was trimmed by 6 bases and J by 8 bases, leaving 14 bases between them. The CDR3 DNA reads TGTGCCAGCTCCTACATGGGTGTGGATGAGCAGTTCTTC. Its protein is CASSYMGVDEQFF. The whole variable domain, remainder taken from reference TRBV18 and TRBJ2-1, is NAGVMQNPRHLVRRRGQEARLRCSPMKGHSHVYWYRQLPEEGLKFMVYLQKENIIDESGMPKERFSAEFPKEGPSILRIQQVVRGDSAAYFCASSYMGVDEQFFGPGTRLTVL.

The CDR3, as DNA: TGTGCCAGCAGCTACGATTTCGGACAGGGCTCCGACTCTGGGGCCAACGTCCTGACTTTC. Protein: CASSYDFGQGSDSGANVLTF. This chain uses TRBV28 with TRBJ2-6; 8 nucleotides line up with TRBD1. This CDR3 region has 20 residues. Germline V gene data show CDR1 as MDHEN and CDR2 as SYDVKM. V shed 6 bases, J shed 0 bases, and the junction held 16 bases outside the gene matches.

The rearrangement links TRBV19 to TRBJ1-1, with D unresolved. The germline V gene encodes CDR1 LNHDA and CDR2 SQIVND (reference sequence). The ends were cut back, 6 bases at V and 3 bases at J, with 17 bases in the middle. CDR3 size: 15 residues. This chain's CDR3 is CASRSTMSFYTEAFF. The CDR3, as DNA: TGTGCCAGTAGGAGTACGATGTCCTTTTACACTGAAGCTTTCTTT.

The chain carries TRBV15 and TRBJ2-1, with D possibly TRBD1 on 6 matching bases. The CDR3 is 17 residues long. Looked up from germline, CDR1 is LNHNV and CDR2 is YYDKDF (reference sequence). Trimming cost V 8 bases and J 7 bases, with 27 bases left between them. The CDR3 sequence is CATVETRLLVGTNEQFF. For the CDR3, the DNA is TGTGCCACCGTAGAGACACGGCTGCTGGTTGGGACAAATGAGCAGTTCTTC.

V and J are TRBV7-9 and TRBJ1-2; weak D call: TRBD1 (6 bases). Germline loops: CDR1 SEHNR, CDR2 FQNEAQ (reference sequence). Trimming shortened V by 0 bases and J by 4 bases, and 9 bases separated the two germline ends. CDR3 length: 14 amino acids. The CDR3 region has the DNA TGTGCCAGCAGCTTAGCAGACAGGAGCTATGGCTACACCTTC. Translation gives CASSLADRSYGYTF.

The chain has TRBV19 and TRBJ2-5; D remains ambiguous. CDR1 and CDR2 from the germline V gene are LNHDA and SQIVND (reference sequence). V was pared by 4 bases and J by 5 bases, with 8 bases between. There are 12 residues in the CDR3. CDR3 in amino acids: CASSNLLETQYF. The CDR3, as DNA: TGTGCCAGTAGTAACCTGTTGGAGACCCAGTACTTC.

V and J are TRBV9 and TRBJ2-1; 8 nucleotides agree with TRBD2. V lost 2 bases, J lost 2 bases, and 3 bases stayed unmatched. The germline V gene encodes CDR1 SGDLS and CDR2 YYNGEE. CDR3 size: 15 residues. The CDR3 is CASSVSAGAYNEQFF. CDR3 in DNA: TGTGCCAGCAGCGTGTCAGCGGGAGCCTACAATGAGCAGTTCTTC.

The chain joins TRBV4-1 to TRBJ2-3; 8 bases map to TRBD2. The germline V gene has CDR1 MGHRA and CDR2 YSYEKL. The V gene end was trimmed by 1 base and the J gene end by 4 bases; junction bases not matched to a gene: 10. The CDR3 totals 17 residues. CDR3 bases: TGCGCCAGCAGCCAAGTTCTGGAGCGGGAGATTCCAGATACGCAGTATTTT. Its translation: CASSQVLEREIPDTQYF.

The V call is TRBV5-8, the J call TRBJ1-5, with D unresolved. V was trimmed by 3 bases and J by 7 bases, leaving 23 bases between them. Germline V lookup: CDR1 SGHTS, CDR2 YDEGEE. This CDR3 region has 17 residues. CDR3: CASSYSDRVWEIQPQHF. The CDR3 DNA reads TGTGCCAGCAGCTACTCCGACCGGGTATGGGAGATCCAGCCCCAGCATTTT.

J is TRBJ2-1 and V is TRBV7-9, with TRBD2 matching 9 bases. CDR1 SEHNR and CDR2 FQNEAQ come from the germline V gene (reference sequence). Trimming cost V 3 bases and J 4 bases; bases outside gene matches: 4. The CDR3 runs to 15 residues. The CDR3 DNA follows: TGTGCCAGCAGCTTGACTAGCGGAGAGTACAATGAGCAGTTCTTC. Protein sequence: CASSLTSGEYNEQFF. Full variable domain (remainder filled in from reference TRBV7-9 and TRBJ2-1): DTGVSQNPRHKITKRGQNVTFRCDPISEHNRLYWYRQTLGQGPEFLTYFQNEAQLEKSRLLSDRFSAERPKGSFSTLEIQRTEQGDSAMYLCASSLTSGEYNEQFFGPGTRLTVL.

The rearrangement uses TRBV29-1 and TRBJ2-2; D not resolved. Germline lookup yields CDR1 SQVTM and CDR2 ANQGSEA. CDR3 length: 12 amino acids. V lost 4 bases to trimming and J lost 4 bases, with 7 bases between them. The DNA for the CDR3 is TGCAGCGTTGTTGAACTCACCGGGGAGCTGTTTTTT. The encoded protein is CSVVELTGELFF.

V gene TRBV7-2 combines with J gene TRBJ2-7, with D possibly matching TRBD2 (5 bases). Trimming removed 4 bases from V and 3 bases from J, with 16 bases in between. The CDR3 has 15 residues. Germline V CDR1 and CDR2: SGHTA, FQGNSA. CDR3 loop: CASSSDYSPYYEQYF. The DNA for the CDR3 is TGTGCCAGCAGCTCCGACTACTCCCCCTACTACGAGCAGTACTTC.

This rearrangement joins TRBV4-1 to TRBJ2-1; D gene uncertain. Germline-derived CDR1 and CDR2 are MGHRA and YSYEKL. The CDR3 spans 13 residues. V lost 1 base to trimming and J lost 5 bases, with 6 bases between them. CDR3 coding DNA: TGCGCCAGCAGCCAAGTTGGGGACAATGAGCAGTTCTTC. Its translation: CASSQVGDNEQFF.

V and J are TRBV27 and TRBJ2-7, with TRBD2 identical over 7 bases. Germline CDR1 and CDR2: MNHEY and SMNVEV (reference sequence). The CDR3 runs to 14 residues. Germline trimming cut 6 bases from V and 4 bases from J; bases unmatched to any gene: 9. The CDR3: CASRPSSGQYEQYF. As DNA, the CDR3 is TGTGCCAGCAGACCGTCTAGCGGACAATACGAGCAGTACTTC.

The chain links TRBV7-3 to TRBJ2-1, with D hard to call. This CDR3 has 13 amino acids. Germline V gene sequence: CDR1 SGHTA, CDR2 FQGTGA. The ends were cut back, 1 base at V and 5 bases at J, with 6 bases in the middle. Here the CDR3 DNA reads TGTGCCAGCAGCTTAATACTTAACAATGAGCAGTTCTTC. This encodes CASSLILNNEQFF.